A selection of T cell receptor beta chains follows, all from one sample in a study of monozygotic twins with inflammatory bowel disease. TCRdb re-called the 5' RACE reads and gives one entry per CDR3 protein, without DNA. This sample carries about 210,000 distinct CDR3 sequences, with less than 9% going to the ten biggest clones. Material for sequencing was blood. The receptors originated from a human donor with ulcerative colitis or Crohn's disease, or a healthy co-twin of an affected twin (not recorded which). The CDR3 runs from the conserved cysteine through the conserved F or W.

CDR3	J	V
CASSQDSGPGELFF	TRBJ2-2	TRBV4-3
CASSRLPPGGGYNEQFF	TRBJ2-1	TRBV7-2
CASRPYSGDYNEQFF	TRBJ2-1	TRBV2
CASSGRQGANEQFF	TRBJ2-1	TRBV5-1
CSTFGTSGKVSAGELFF	TRBJ2-2	TRBV20-1
CASSFPETVFSNTEAFF	TRBJ1-1	TRBV12-3/TRBV12-4
CASSFKTGSTDTQYF	TRBJ2-3	TRBV12-3/TRBV12-4
CASSPKGETQYF	TRBJ2-5	TRBV18
CASSRRGRDEQFF	TRBJ2-1	TRBV3-1
CASSFSPITDTQYF	TRBJ2-3	TRBV7-2
CASSQSGQNKKLFF	TRBJ1-4	TRBV4-3
CATSDSLGRGTEAFF	TRBJ1-1	TRBV24-1
CASSFRTVQETQYF	TRBJ2-5	TRBV7-9
CASSLGVRTGVYEQYF	TRBJ2-7	TRBV7-8
CSARETDWWDEQFF	TRBJ2-1	TRBV20-1
CASSYRGGIQYF	TRBJ2-4	TRBV6-5
CASSLAEDRGPTGELFF	TRBJ2-2	TRBV7-2
CAISESDLYEQYF	TRBJ2-7	TRBV10-3
CASSRSRDGKYF	TRBJ2-7	TRBV18
CASSFIGRGSAYNEQFF	TRBJ2-1	TRBV7-2
CSVATYSSGMNTEAFF	TRBJ1-1	TRBV29-1
CAIRTSGADTQYF	TRBJ2-3	TRBV10-3